The entry below gives a single T cell receptor beta chain sequence along with its context. This specimen comes from a study of blood T cell repertoires in COVID-19. The CDR3 runs to 18 residues. V lost 0 bases, J lost 2 bases, and 17 bases lay in between. From germline, CDR1 is LGHNA and CDR2 YSLEER. Original handling: Reference gene primer amplification yielded estimated nucleated cell counts. Profiled with immunoSEQ multiplex PCR; TCRdb holds only in-frame clones, not every one. The V and J calls and clone size come from that table; D and trimming were worked out from the DNA. Of approximately 230,000 clones in the sample, around nine tenths were seen once.

Sequenced sample: peripheral blood. This sequence joins TRBV4-3 and TRBJ1-3; D might be TRBD1 (6 bases). This sequence was found in a woman in her forties who had recovered from COVID-19. This CDR3 reads CASSQDYIGQGTGNTIYF. CDR3 sequence (DNA): TGCGCCAGCAGCCAAGATTATATAGGGCAGGGGACTGGAAACACCATATATTTT.